The T cell receptor (beta chain) described here comes from a study of T cells in localized non-small cell lung cancer. Findings and caveats of the study: The tumor had only one region sequenced, so heterogeneity remains possible. Adjacent lung held a median roughly 56 of the top 100 tumor clones. Uninvolved nearby lung showed the greatest T cell clonality, exceeding that found in tumor. Density of T cells in blood, when higher, went with longer overall survival.

Concerning this clone: Its antigen is undetermined.

CDR1 is MDHEN, CDR2 SYDVKM, per germline. V lost 4 bases and J lost 0, with 15 bases in between. This CDR3 is 16 amino acids long. The protocol was immunoSEQ multiplex PCR, while the TCRdb copy is restricted to in-frame clones and leaves out a portion. Of roughly 40,000 clones listed, 81% are singletons. The sequenced sample was peripheral blood mononuclear cells, obtained before any cancer treatment. The TCR comes from a male donor older than 55 with stage II lung adenocarcinoma. The chain recombines TRBV28 with TRBJ1-1; a weak D match, TRBD1 (6 bases). CDR3 loop: CASSWKQGRVNTEAFF. The CDR3 DNA reads as TGTGCCAGCAGTTGGAAACAGGGTAGGGTGAACACTGAAGCTTTCTTT. The whole variable domain, filled in from reference TRBV28 and TRBJ1-1, reads DVKVTQSSRYLVKRTGEKVFLECVQDMDHENMFWYRQDPGLGLRLIYFSYDVKMKEKGDIPEGYSVSREKKERFSLILESASTNQTSMYLCASSWKQGRVNTEAFFGQGTRLTVV.